The next 25 T cell receptor beta chains were all read from a single sample in a study of T-cell memory formation after mild COVID-19. TCRdb re-analysed the 5' RACE reads in MiXCR, keeping a single row per CDR3 protein. The sample records over 450,000 distinct CDR3 sequences, about a fifth being singletons. Sequenced material: PBMCs or a T cell subset sorted from them (not recorded which). The receptor set was obtained from an adult woman who had mild COVID-19 (a few samples of this study predate the infection). Cell type and time point are not known.

This clonotype has at least ten counts. This chain uses TRBV5-1 with TRBJ1-3; D uncertain. The CDR3 is 12 amino acids. V was trimmed by 0 bases and J by 6 bases, leaving 4 bases between them. Germline V gene data show CDR1 as SGHRS and CDR2 as YFSETQ. In DNA form, the CDR3 reads TGCGCCAGCAGCTTGGATCTAAACACCATATATTTT. Translated, it gives CASSLDLNTIYF.

This clonotype has more than one count but fewer than ten. The V and J genes are TRBV27 and TRBJ2-7; D is unclear. This CDR3 is built from 16 residues. Per the germline V gene, CDR1 is MNHEY and CDR2 is SMNVEV (reference sequence). V was clipped by 5 bases and J by 7 bases, with 24 bases between them. The CDR3 is CASSPYSGKLWWEQYF. The CDR3 region has the DNA TGTGCCAGCAGTCCCTACTCTGGAAAGCTTTGGTGGGAGCAGTACTTC.

This chain joins TRBV25-1 and TRBJ2-3; D may be TRBD1 or TRBD2 (5 bases each). The CDR3 covers 17 residues. Germline values: CDR1 MGHDK, CDR2 SYGVNS. V was cut by 4 bases and J by 1 base, with 18 bases left in between. CDR3 region: CASSAFPGAPGTDTQYF. The CDR3 coding sequence is TGTGCCAGCAGTGCCTTTCCCGGGGCTCCTGGCACAGATACGCAGTATTTT.

The chain carries TRBV6-2 or TRBV6-3 and TRBJ2-3, with TRBD2 matching 16 bases. Germline CDR1 reads MNHEY; CDR2 reads SVGEGT. The junction had 6 bases not matched to a gene; V was cut back by 2 bases and J by 4 bases. The CDR3 extends over 18 amino acids. This CDR3 is CASSYLGTSGGAADTQYF. DNA for the CDR3: TGTGCCAGCAGTTACCTCGGGACTAGCGGGGGGGCCGCAGATACGCAGTATTTT.

The chain is built from TRBV12-3 or TRBV12-4 and TRBJ2-7; D is ambiguous. This CDR3 contains 13 residues. Between the trimmed V and J ends, which lost 0 bases and 4 bases, there was a span of 7 bases. The CDR3 nucleotides are TGTGCCAGCAGTTTAGCAGGGAAATACGAGCAGTACTTC. Translation gives CASSLAGKYEQYF.

To note about this clonotype: An end of the junction does not agree with germline; a read error may underlie this. This chain connects TRBV12-3 or TRBV12-4 to TRBJ2-7; 7 nucleotides line up with TRBD1. The CDR3 extends over 12 amino acids. CDR3 DNA sequence: TGTGCCAGCAGATTAGGGACAGACGAGCAGTACTTC. Protein product: CASRLGTDEQYF.

DNA for the CDR3: TGTGCCAGCAGCCCGAACGCACCGGGTTATCTAGGGGCCCTCCACTTT. Its translation: CASSPNAPGYLGALHF. V gene TRBV7-2 combines with J gene TRBJ1-6; TRBD1 might be the D (5 bases). V lost 5 bases and J lost 14, with 25 bases in between. The CDR3 totals 16 residues. Germline V gene lookup returns CDR1 SGHTA and CDR2 FQGNSA.

This clonotype was observed a few times. The chain has TRBV12-3 or TRBV12-4 and TRBJ2-1; D is tentatively TRBD1 or TRBD2 (6 bases each). V shed 1 base and J shed 6 bases, with 13 bases lying between them. The CDR3 extends over 15 amino acids. CDR3 loop: CASSLVAGTSNEQFF. CDR3 DNA: TGTGCCAGCAGTTTAGTGGCGGGGACAAGCAATGAGCAGTTCTTC.

In this sample, this clonotype turned up a few times. V usage is TRBV19 and J usage is TRBJ2-2; weak D call: TRBD2 (6 bases). Trimming left V 9 bases short and J 4 bases short, with 18 bases between. Germline-derived CDR1 and CDR2 are LNHDA and SQIVND (reference sequence). CDR3 length: 15 residues. The CDR3 reads CASKKLTGGTGELFF. CDR3 nucleotides: TGTGCCAGCAAAAAGTTAACCGGGGGCACCGGGGAGCTGTTTTTT.

The V and J genes are TRBV2 and TRBJ2-1, with TRBD1 matching over 7 bases. J gave up 1 base and V 3 bases, and 9 bases lay outside the gene matches. Germline values: CDR1 SNHLY, CDR2 FYNNEI. The CDR3 is 17 residues long. The CDR3 is CASSDLDRLWSYNEQFF. CDR3 sequence (DNA): TGTGCCAGCAGTGACCTGGACAGGTTGTGGTCCTACAATGAGCAGTTCTTC.

This clonotype showed up just a few times. The chain is built from TRBV19 and TRBJ2-6; 9 bases fit TRBD1. CDR1 is LNHDA and CDR2 is SQIVND in the germline V gene (reference sequence). The CDR3 length is 18 residues. V was clipped by 8 bases and J by 2 bases; unmatched bases: 13. The CDR3 protein is CASSPNRGLGAGANVLTF. CDR3 sequence (DNA): TGTGCCAGTTCTCCTAACAGGGGGCTGGGCGCTGGGGCCAACGTCCTGACTTTC.

Only a few counts were recorded for this clonotype. The chain is built from TRBV20-1 and TRBJ2-7; D unresolved. V dropped 0 bases and J dropped 13 bases, with 10 bases sitting between them. Germline CDR1 and CDR2: DFQATT and SNEGSKA (reference sequence). The CDR3 totals 10 residues. This CDR3 reads CSAREGTVYF. DNA of the CDR3: TGCAGTGCTAGAGAGGGAACAGTTTACTTC.

The table lists this clonotype with a few counts. The chain is built from TRBV7-2 and TRBJ2-3; 14 nucleotides line up with TRBD2. In germline, CDR1 is SGHTA, CDR2 FQGNSA. The trim removed 6 bases at V and 6 bases at J, leaving 2 bases unmatched. This CDR3 comprises 14 residues. The CDR3, as DNA: TGTGCCAGCAGGGGACTAGCGGGGGTTGATACGCAGTATTTT. Its protein product is CASRGLAGVDTQYF.

The rearrangement uses TRBV7-8 and TRBJ2-1; a possible D gene is TRBD1 (7 bases). The CDR3 is made up of 19 amino acids. Looked up from germline, CDR1 is SGHVS and CDR2 is FQNEAQ. Trimming shortened V by 3 bases and J by 7 bases, and 28 bases separated the two germline ends. The DNA for the CDR3 is TGTGCCAGCAGCTTCCGCGGGATCGCCCGGGACAGCCAGGGGAATGAGCAGTTCTTC. Translating it yields CASSFRGIARDSQGNEQFF. Looking up the rest from reference TRBV7-8 and TRBJ2-1 gives the full variable domain: GAGVSQSPRYKVAKRGQDVALRCDPISGHVSLFWYQQALGQGPEFLTYFQNEAQLDKSGLPSDRFFAERPEGSVSTLKIQRTQQEDSAVYLCASSFRGIARDSQGNEQFFGPGTRLTVL.

This clonotype was seen a few times. The rearrangement links TRBV30 to TRBJ1-1; no reliable D call. Looked up from germline, CDR1 is GTSNPN and CDR2 is SVGIG (reference sequence). V lost 3 bases to trimming and J lost 0 bases, with 11 bases between them. This CDR3 has 14 amino acids. The CDR3 nucleotides read TGTGCCTGGAGAAGGAGGAACCTGAACACTGAAGCTTTCTTT. Translating gives CAWRRRNLNTEAFF.

In DNA, the CDR3 is TGCAGCGTTGAAGATCTCGGGACGGCATCTGAAGCTTTCTTT. Translating it yields CSVEDLGTASEAFF. V gene TRBV29-1 combines with J gene TRBJ1-1, with a possible D match to TRBD1 (5 bases). In germline, CDR1 is SQVTM, CDR2 ANQGSEA. The V gene lost 0 bases and the J gene lost 6 bases, with 14 bases spanning the gap. The CDR3 spans 14 residues.

This clonotype was picked up a small number of times. The V and J genes are TRBV29-1 and TRBJ2-6; 9 bases line up with TRBD1. Germline CDR1 is SQVTM and CDR2 is ANQGSEA. This CDR3 comprises 15 residues. V dropped 7 bases and J dropped 0; count of bases not matched to a gene: 4. The CDR3 loop reads CSAPTGGSGANVLTF. Written as DNA, the CDR3 is TGCAGCGCCCCGACAGGGGGCTCTGGGGCCAACGTCCTGACTTTC.

The chain couples TRBV7-9 to TRBJ1-5; TRBD1 aligns across 7 bases. This CDR3 is 14 amino acids long. V shed 5 bases and J 9 bases; nucleotides not matched to a gene: 10. Germline CDR1 and CDR2: SEHNR and FQNEAQ (reference sequence). CDR3 nucleotides: TGTGCCAGCAGCCGGGGTCTTACAGGGGTGCCCCAGCATTTT. It translates to CASSRGLTGVPQHF. Variable domain in full (rest from reference TRBV7-9 and TRBJ1-5): DTGVSQNPRHKITKRGQNVTFRCDPISEHNRLYWYRQTLGQGPEFLTYFQNEAQLEKSRLLSDRFSAERPKGSFSTLEIQRTEQGDSAMYLCASSRGLTGVPQHFGDGTRLSIL.

The CDR3 here is CASSPDGLAGGYNEQFF. The CDR3, as DNA: TGTGCCAGCAGCCCCGATGGGCTAGCGGGAGGGTACAATGAGCAGTTCTTC. The chain couples TRBV11-3 to TRBJ2-1; TRBD2 matches at 12 bases. CDR1 is SGHNT, CDR2 YENEEA, per germline. Trimming took 5 bases from V and 4 from J; bases not matched to a gene: 9. The CDR3 has 17 residues.

This chain links TRBV29-1 with TRBJ1-4; a possible D gene is TRBD1 (5 bases). V gave up 0 bases and J gave up 6 bases, with 8 bases separating them. Germline values: CDR1 SQVTM, CDR2 ANQGSEA. CDR3 length equals 13 residues. This CDR3 is CSVEDGTDEKLFF. CDR3 sequence (DNA): TGCAGCGTTGAAGATGGGACGGATGAAAAACTGTTTTTT.

The J gene is TRBJ2-5, the V gene TRBV6-1; D possibly corresponds to TRBD1 (6 bases). Germline-derived CDR1 and CDR2 are MNHNS and SASEGT. V lost 4 bases, J lost 5 bases, and 14 bases lay in between. The CDR3 length is 14 residues. The CDR3 here is CASSANRDQETQYF. The DNA of the CDR3 is TGTGCCAGCAGTGCCAACAGGGATCAGGAGACCCAGTACTTC.

The rearrangement uses TRBV2 and TRBJ2-7, with D possibly matching TRBD1 (6 bases). The CDR3 has 13 amino acids. Germline CDR1 and CDR2: SNHLY and FYNNEI. The V gene lost 5 bases and the J gene lost 1 base, with 9 bases spanning the gap. The CDR3 region has the DNA TGTGCCAGCAGTTACGACAGGTCCTACGAGCAGTACTTC. Translation gives CASSYDRSYEQYF.

This clonotype was recorded once. The J gene is TRBJ2-2, the V gene TRBV7-9; 7 bases map to TRBD2. The CDR3 loop spans 15 amino acids. V was pared by 2 bases and J by 6 bases, with 6 bases of the junction left unmatched. The germline gives CDR1 SEHNR, CDR2 FQNEAQ (reference sequence). CDR3 nucleotide sequence: TGTGCCAGCAGCTTACGTCAGGGAGGGTCCGGGGAGCTGTTTTTT. This codes for CASSLRQGGSGELFF.

This chain joins TRBV3-1 and TRBJ2-2; D call uncertain. CDR3 size: 14 residues. Trimming stripped 1 base from V and 3 bases from J, with 6 bases between. In germline, CDR1 is LGHDT, CDR2 YNNKEL (reference sequence). Written as DNA, the CDR3 is TGTGCCAGCAGCCAAGTGGAGTACACCGGGGAGCTGTTTTTT. It codes for CASSQVEYTGELFF.

This clonotype was observed a handful of times. This sequence joins TRBV6-1 and TRBJ1-5, with a weak D call TRBD1 (5 bases). The CDR3 is 16 amino acids. Germline CDR1 and CDR2: MNHNS and SASEGT. Trimming took off 7 bases at V and 9 bases at J, with 25 bases between the two ends. This CDR3 is CASMTSSGPQGLPQHF. The CDR3 nucleotides read TGTGCCAGCATGACCTCTTCGGGGCCCCAGGGTTTGCCCCAGCATTTT.